A selection of T cell receptor beta chains follows, all from one sample in a study of control samples from healthy donors and cancer patients. Assay used: immunoSEQ multiplex PCR; TCRdb lists only in-frame clones, some missing. The sample comprises approximately 150,000 clones, about 95% of which are singletons, and 12% to 15% rests with the top ten. Sequencing was performed on PBMCs. These receptors originate from a man in his fifties or sixties with colorectal cancer. The CDR3 runs from the conserved cysteine through the conserved F or W. Fields, in order: V gene, J gene, D gene, clone size, CDR3 DNA, CDR3 protein. D genes are given only for firm matches. Clone size is shown for a subset of rows, as once, few, many or a class of expanded clone.

V gene: TRBV29-1; J gene: TRBJ2-7; D gene: TRBD1; clone size: .; CDR3 DNA: TGCAGCGCTTCAGGGACAGGGGTCGGCGAGCAGTACTTC; CDR3 protein: CSASGTGVGEQYF
V gene: TRBV6-5; J gene: TRBJ1-6; D gene: .; clone size: .; CDR3 DNA: TGTGCCAGCAGTTACTCCAGCGTTCATAATTCACCCCTCCACTTT; CDR3 protein: CASSYSSVHNSPLHF
V gene: TRBV5-8; J gene: TRBJ2-7; D gene: TRBD1; clone size: .; CDR3 DNA: TGTGCCAGCAGCTTGGCCCAATCATCCGACAGGGTGGAAGAGCAGTACTTC; CDR3 protein: CASSLAQSSDRVEEQYF
V gene: TRBV3-1/TRBV3-2; J gene: TRBJ1-2; D gene: TRBD1; clone size: .; CDR3 DNA: TGTGCCAGCAGCCACAAGATCCGACAGGGCTATGGCTACACCTTC; CDR3 protein: CASSHKIRQGYGYTF
V gene: TRBV3-1/TRBV3-2; J gene: TRBJ2-6; D gene: .; clone size: once; CDR3 DNA: TGTGCCAGCAGCCAAGATCCCTTAACGGCCAACGTCCTGACTTTC; CDR3 protein: CASSQDPLTANVLTF
V gene: TRBV19; J gene: TRBJ2-1; D gene: .; clone size: .; CDR3 DNA: TGTGCCAGTAGTATAGGGGGGTTCGATGAGCAGTTCTTC; CDR3 protein: CASSIGGFDEQFF
V gene: TRBV11-2; J gene: TRBJ1-1; D gene: .; clone size: .; CDR3 DNA: TGTGCCAGCAGCTTAGTAATGAACACTGAAGCTTTCTTT; CDR3 protein: CASSLVMNTEAFF
V gene: TRBV30; J gene: TRBJ2-5; D gene: .; clone size: .; CDR3 DNA: TGTGCCTGGACTGTAGGGGGTATCGAGACCCAGTACTTC; CDR3 protein: CAWTVGGIETQYF
V gene: TRBV5-1; J gene: TRBJ1-2; D gene: .; clone size: .; CDR3 DNA: TGCGCCAGCAGCTTGGAGGAGGGGAGCTATGGCTACACCTTC; CDR3 protein: CASSLEEGSYGYTF
V gene: TRBV28; J gene: TRBJ1-1; D gene: .; clone size: .; CDR3 DNA: TGTGCCAGCAGGGGGACATCTTCTGAAGCTTTCTTT; CDR3 protein: CASRGTSSEAFF
V gene: TRBV4-2; J gene: TRBJ1-1; D gene: .; clone size: .; CDR3 DNA: TGTGCCAGCAGCCAAGATACGGGTTCGAACACTGAAGCTTTCTTT; CDR3 protein: CASSQDTGSNTEAFF
V gene: TRBV29-1; J gene: TRBJ2-7; D gene: TRBD1; clone size: .; CDR3 DNA: TGCAGCGTAGCCGGGACAGGCCAGACCTACGAGCAGTACTTC; CDR3 protein: CSVAGTGQTYEQYF
V gene: TRBV25-1; J gene: TRBJ1-2; D gene: .; clone size: once; CDR3 DNA: TGTGCCAGCAGTGATCGGGGGTTTGGCTACACCTTC; CDR3 protein: CASSDRGFGYTF
V gene: TRBV10-1; J gene: TRBJ2-1; D gene: .; clone size: .; CDR3 DNA: TGCGCCAGCAGTGGGACCACAGGCTCCTACAATGAGCAGTTCTTC; CDR3 protein: CASSGTTGSYNEQFF
V gene: TRBV5-1; J gene: TRBJ1-2; D gene: TRBD1; clone size: .; CDR3 DNA: TGCGCCAGCAGCTTCAACGGGACAGGGGATGGCTACACCTTC; CDR3 protein: CASSFNGTGDGYTF
V gene: TRBV7-6; J gene: TRBJ1-2; D gene: .; clone size: .; CDR3 DNA: TGTGCCAGCAGCTTAGAGACAGGTGTTAACTATGGCTACACCTTC; CDR3 protein: CASSLETGVNYGYTF
V gene: TRBV7-9; J gene: TRBJ1-1; D gene: .; clone size: .; CDR3 DNA: TGTGCCAGCAGCTTAGGGGTTAGGGATAGAGCTTTCTTT; CDR3 protein: CASSLGVRDRAFF
V gene: TRBV29-1; J gene: TRBJ1-4; D gene: TRBD1; clone size: .; CDR3 DNA: TGCAGCGTTGAAGGGGGGACAGGAGTAAATGAAAAACTGTTTTTT; CDR3 protein: CSVEGGTGVNEKLFF
V gene: TRBV5-1; J gene: TRBJ1-1; D gene: TRBD1; clone size: .; CDR3 DNA: TGCGCCAGTTCCGACAGGGGGAACACTGAAGCTTTCTTT; CDR3 protein: CASSDRGNTEAFF
V gene: TRBV6-5; J gene: TRBJ1-1; D gene: .; clone size: .; CDR3 DNA: TGTGCCGCCCTAATCCCGGGACACGTGAACACTGAAGCTTTCTTT; CDR3 protein: CAALIPGHVNTEAFF
V gene: TRBV29-1; J gene: TRBJ1-2; D gene: .; clone size: .; CDR3 DNA: TGCAGCGTTGAAGCGGGCGGGGCTAACTATGGCTACACCTTC; CDR3 protein: CSVEAGGANYGYTF
V gene: TRBV6-1; J gene: TRBJ1-4; D gene: TRBD1; clone size: .; CDR3 DNA: TGTGCCAGCAGTGAAACCTACAGGGGACCCGAAAAACTGTTTTTT; CDR3 protein: CASSETYRGPEKLFF
V gene: TRBV6-1; J gene: TRBJ1-5; D gene: .; clone size: once; CDR3 DNA: TGTGCCAGCAGTTATCATTTTAGCAATCAGCCCCAGCATTTT; CDR3 protein: CASSYHFSNQPQHF
V gene: TRBV12-3/TRBV12-4; J gene: TRBJ1-6; D gene: .; clone size: .; CDR3 DNA: TGTGCCAGCAGTTTTGGCTCACCCCTCCACTTT; CDR3 protein: CASSFGSPLHF
V gene: TRBV10-3; J gene: TRBJ2-5; D gene: .; clone size: .; CDR3 DNA: TGTGCCATCAGTGAGTTCAGCGGAGAAGAGACCCAGTACTTC; CDR3 protein: CAISEFSGEETQYF
V gene: TRBV2; J gene: TRBJ2-7; D gene: TRBD1; clone size: .; CDR3 DNA: TGTGCCAGCAGCTTTGACAGGGGCGAGCAGTACTTC; CDR3 protein: CASSFDRGEQYF
V gene: TRBV6-5; J gene: TRBJ2-2; D gene: .; clone size: .; CDR3 DNA: TGTGCCAGCAGCCCAGTTAACACCGGGGAGCTGTTTTTT; CDR3 protein: CASSPVNTGELFF
V gene: TRBV4-1; J gene: TRBJ2-1; D gene: .; clone size: .; CDR3 DNA: TGCGCCAGCAGCCAGTCGGGAGGGGGCGGTGAGCAGTTCTTC; CDR3 protein: CASSQSGGGGEQFF